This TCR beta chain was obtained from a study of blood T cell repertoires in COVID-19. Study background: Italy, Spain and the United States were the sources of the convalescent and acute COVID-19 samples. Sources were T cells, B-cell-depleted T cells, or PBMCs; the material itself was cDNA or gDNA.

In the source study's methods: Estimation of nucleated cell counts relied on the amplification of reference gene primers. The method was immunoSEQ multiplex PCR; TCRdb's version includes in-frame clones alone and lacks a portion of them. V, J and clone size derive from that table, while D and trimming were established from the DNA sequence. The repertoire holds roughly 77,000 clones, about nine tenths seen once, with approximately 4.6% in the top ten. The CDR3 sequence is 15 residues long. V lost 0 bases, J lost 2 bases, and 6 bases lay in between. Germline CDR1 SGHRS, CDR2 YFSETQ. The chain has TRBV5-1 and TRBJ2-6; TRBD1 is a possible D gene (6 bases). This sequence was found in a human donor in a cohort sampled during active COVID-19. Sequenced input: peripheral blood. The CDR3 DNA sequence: TGCGCCAGCAGCTTGGAGGGGGCTGGGGCCAACGTCCTGACTTTC. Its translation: CASSLEGAGANVLTF.